Presented here are 15 T cell receptor beta chains from one specimen sequenced in a study of blood T cell repertoires in COVID-19. Assay: immunoSEQ multiplex PCR; the TCRdb copy retains only in-frame clones and omits some. Among fewer than 250,000 clones listed, under 90% were seen once. Sequenced sample: PBMCs or T cells enriched from blood (not recorded which). These receptors all stem from a woman aged 40 to 49 who had been exposed to COVID-19.

This chain joins TRBV5-8 and TRBJ2-3; 7 positions agree with TRBD1. The CDR3 consists of 15 residues. CDR1 SGHTS and CDR2 YDEGEE come from the germline V gene. Trimming took 6 bases from V and 0 from J; bases not matched to a gene: 7. The CDR3 region is CASNLGQASTDTQYF. The DNA of the CDR3 is TGTGCCAGCAACCTAGGACAGGCTAGCACAGATACGCAGTATTTT. Looking up the rest from reference TRBV5-8 and TRBJ2-3 gives the full variable domain: EAGVTQSPTHLIKTRGQQATLRCSPISGHTSVYWYQQALGLGLQFLLWYDEGEERNRGNFPPRFSGRQFPNYSSELNVNALELEDSALYLCASNLGQASTDTQYFGPGTRLTVL.

J is TRBJ2-7 and V is TRBV10-2, with 9 bases fitting TRBD1. V lost 4 bases to trimming and J lost 4 bases; unmatched junction nucleotides: 8. The CDR3 length is 15 residues. CDR1 is WSHSY and CDR2 is SAAADI in the germline V gene. The CDR3: CASSGGGTGRYEQYF. CDR3 bases: TGCGCCAGCAGTGGGGGCGGGACAGGGAGATACGAGCAGTACTTC.

This chain uses TRBV4-2 with TRBJ2-7; 7 bases are shared with TRBD2. Per germline, CDR1 LGHNA and CDR2 YNFKEQ. The CDR3 covers 17 residues. V shed 4 bases, J shed 0 bases, and the junction held 12 bases outside the gene matches. CDR3 loop: CASSLGRLGGGSYEQYF. As DNA, the CDR3 is TGTGCCAGCAGCCTCGGCCGTTTAGGCGGGGGCTCCTACGAGCAGTACTTC.

Remarks on this clone: A junction end diverges from the germline sequence, so it may reflect a read error. CDR3 DNA: TGTGCTAGCAGCTTAGAGGGAGGTAGCTACAATGAGCAGTTCTTC. Its translation is CASSLEGGSYNEQFF. The V call is TRBV7-7, the J call TRBJ2-1; TRBD2 is a possible D gene (6 bases). The germline CDR1 and CDR2 sequences are SSHAT and FNYEAQ (reference sequence). This CDR3 is built from 15 residues.

The chain employs TRBV7-3 and TRBJ2-7; D may be TRBD2 (6 bases). CDR3 length: 13 amino acids. The germline gives CDR1 SGHTA, CDR2 FQGTGA. The ends were cut back, 2 bases at V and 2 bases at J, with 7 bases in the middle. CDR3 residues: CASSLGGTYEQYF. The CDR3 nucleotides read TGTGCCAGCAGCTTAGGGGGGACCTACGAGCAGTACTTC. Variable domain in full (rest from reference TRBV7-3 and TRBJ2-7): GAGVSQTPSNKVTEKGKYVELRCDPISGHTALYWYRQSLGQGPEFLIYFQGTGAADDSGLPNDRFFAVRPEGSVSTLKIQRTERGDSAVYLCASSLGGTYEQYFGPGTRLTVT.

This clone appeared a single time. V gene TRBV5-8 combines with J gene TRBJ1-2; D is unclear. V lost 2 bases to trimming and J lost 8 bases, with 10 bases between them. CDR1 SGHTS and CDR2 YDEGEE come from the germline V gene. The CDR3 runs to 12 residues. CDR3 residues: CASSLSPQGYTF. CDR3 in DNA: TGTGCCAGCAGCTTATCGCCTCAGGGCTACACCTTC.

This chain connects TRBV2 to TRBJ1-2; possible D gene TRBD1, 6 bases. V was shortened by 7 bases and J by 4 bases, with 16 bases between the two germline ends. Looked up from germline, CDR1 is SNHLY and CDR2 is FYNNEI. This CDR3 is built from 14 residues. Here the CDR3 DNA reads TGTGCCAGCACTTACAGGGTGGAGGCCTATGGCTACACCTTC. Amino acid sequence: CASTYRVEAYGYTF.

V usage is TRBV11-2 and J usage is TRBJ1-2; the D is unclear. The germline V gene encodes CDR1 SGHAT and CDR2 FQNNGV. The CDR3 spans 13 residues. V gave up 6 bases and J gave up 5 bases, with 13 bases separating them. In DNA form, the CDR3 reads TGTGCCAGCAGTTTGCCAGGAGGGTATGGCTACACCTTC. Amino acid sequence: CASSLPGGYGYTF.

On this clone itself: Mismatch with germline at one junction end may stem from a read error. The chain is built from TRBV9 and TRBJ1-2; D possibly corresponds to TRBD1 (6 bases). The CDR3 covers 14 residues. Germline CDR1 SGDLS, CDR2 YYNGEE. CDR3: CASSDREAKYGYTF. The CDR3 DNA follows: TGTGCCAGCAGCGACAGGGAAGCTAAGTATGGCTACACCTTC.

The chain couples TRBV6-2 or TRBV6-3 to TRBJ1-5, with TRBD1 matching over 10 bases. The CDR3 is 14 amino acids. The V and J ends lost 6 bases and 7 bases, in that order; junction bases with no gene match: 6. Germline V gene data show CDR1 as MNHEY and CDR2 as SVGEGT. CDR3 DNA: TGTGCCAGCAGCTCGACAGGGGGCCGACAGCCCCAGCATTTT. This codes for CASSSTGGRQPQHF.

This clone appeared a single time. The CDR3 reads CASSRGQGSITGELFF. In nucleotides, the CDR3 is TGTGCCAGCAGCCGGGGACAGGGTTCTATCACCGGGGAGCTGTTTTTT. J is TRBJ2-2 and V is TRBV7-6; 9 nucleotides align to TRBD1. The CDR3 runs 16 residues. Per germline, CDR1 SGHVS and CDR2 FNYEAQ. The V and J ends lost 5 bases and 4 bases, in that order; junction bases with no gene match: 8.

The chain has TRBV18 and TRBJ1-5; maybe TRBD1 (5 bases). The ends were cut back, 5 bases at V and 7 bases at J, with 18 bases in the middle. The CDR3 is made up of 15 amino acids. CDR1 and CDR2 from the germline V gene are KGHSH and LQKENI. The CDR3 bases are TGTGCCAGCTCAAATTTCAGGGAGGTTGGACAGCCCCAGCATTTT. It is translated as CASSNFREVGQPQHF.

J is TRBJ1-2 and V is TRBV2; possible D gene TRBD1, 5 bases. Germline V gene data show CDR1 as SNHLY and CDR2 as FYNNEI. V lost 6 bases, J lost 5 bases, and 19 bases lay in between. The CDR3 is 15 amino acids. CDR3 sequence: CASRVAGGDNYGYTF. The CDR3 DNA is TGTGCCAGCAGGGTCGCCGGGGGAGACAATTATGGCTACACCTTC.

The chain uses TRBV28 and TRBJ1-2; D is ambiguous. This CDR3 is 14 amino acids long. Germline CDR1 and CDR2: MDHEN and SYDVKM. V was cut by 2 bases and J by 0 bases, with 7 bases left in between. The CDR3, as DNA: TGTGCCAGCAGTTTAGAGGGAGCTAACTATGGCTACACCTTC. Amino acid sequence: CASSLEGANYGYTF.

This chain uses TRBV14 with TRBJ1-1; 9 positions match TRBD1. The CDR3 runs 17 residues. V shed 0 bases, J shed 0 bases, and the junction held 5 bases outside the gene matches. Germline loops: CDR1 SGHDN, CDR2 FVKESK. Here the CDR3 DNA reads TGTGCCAGCAGCCAAGATGGACAGGGGATCATGAACACTGAAGCTTTCTTT. It specifies CASSQDGQGIMNTEAFF.